This T cell receptor (beta chain) was recovered during a study of OX40 agonist ivuxolimab in advanced cancers. For the study at large: Patients were treated with intravenous ivuxolimab, dosed at 0.01 to 10 mg/kg and infused every 2 weeks. Of the participants, under 50% had some prior anti-PD-1, anti-PD-L1 or anti-CTLA-4 therapy, which was allowed. Partial responses were achieved by three patients, one with hepatocellular carcinoma and two with cutaneous melanoma. The study's findings and limits: There were, on average, more expanded clones in CD8+ T cells than in CD4+.

Remarks on this clone: Its target is not known.

The CDR3 covers 16 residues. V lost 0 bases and J 1 base, leaving 13 bases between the germline ends. Per the germline V gene, CDR1 is SGHTS and CDR2 is YDEGEE. Profiling relied on immunoSEQ multiplex PCR, and the TCRdb table lists in-frame clones only, not all of them. This sample has tens of thousands of clones, with 70% to 85% found just once. The clonotype comes from an adult with an advanced solid tumor such as melanoma, head and neck, liver or kidney cancer. The chain recombines TRBV5-8 with TRBJ1-1, with no clear D. The sequencing used CD4+ or CD8+ T cells sorted from blood, collected in a trial of the OX40 agonist ivuxolimab. This chain's CDR3 is CASSLAGVGGNTEAFF. The DNA for the CDR3 is TGTGCCAGCAGCTTGGCCGGGGTGGGAGGGAACACTGAAGCTTTCTTT.